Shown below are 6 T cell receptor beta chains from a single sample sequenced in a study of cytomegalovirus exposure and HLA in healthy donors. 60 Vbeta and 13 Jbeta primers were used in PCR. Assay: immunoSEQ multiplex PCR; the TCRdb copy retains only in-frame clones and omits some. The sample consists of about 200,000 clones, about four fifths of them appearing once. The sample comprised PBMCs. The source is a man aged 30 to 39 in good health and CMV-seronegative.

The CDR3 DNA sequence: TGCGCCAGCAGCTTGGAAGGCCAGGGGGCAGCGAACACCGGGGAGCTGTTTTTT. Its translation is CASSLEGQGAANTGELFF. The chain recombines TRBV5-1 with TRBJ2-2, with 8 bases identical to TRBD1. The V gene's germline CDR1 is SGHRS and CDR2 YFSETQ. The CDR3 is 18 residues long. Unmatched junction bases numbered 7, after V lost 0 bases and J lost 0 bases.

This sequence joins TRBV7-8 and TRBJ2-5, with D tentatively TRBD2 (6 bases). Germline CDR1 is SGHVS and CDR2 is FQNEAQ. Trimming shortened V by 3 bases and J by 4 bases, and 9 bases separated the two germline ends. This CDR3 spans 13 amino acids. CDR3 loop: CASSFQGLETQYF. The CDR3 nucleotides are TGTGCCAGCAGCTTCCAGGGACTAGAGACCCAGTACTTC.

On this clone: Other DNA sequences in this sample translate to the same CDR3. The CDR3 loop reads CASSPRQGNTEAFF. CDR3 coding DNA: TGTGCCAGCAGCCCGAGACAGGGCAACACTGAAGCTTTCTTT. The chain couples TRBV9 to TRBJ1-1, with 7 bases aligning to TRBD1. V lost 4 bases to trimming and J lost 2 bases; unmatched junction nucleotides: 5. Germline CDR1 and CDR2: SGDLS and YYNGEE. The CDR3 sequence is 14 residues long.

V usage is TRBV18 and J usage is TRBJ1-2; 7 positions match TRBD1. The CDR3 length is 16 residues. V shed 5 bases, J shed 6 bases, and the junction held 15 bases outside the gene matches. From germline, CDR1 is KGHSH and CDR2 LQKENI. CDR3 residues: CASSFKTGTASDGYTF. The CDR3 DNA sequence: TGTGCCAGCTCATTCAAGACAGGGACCGCTTCTGATGGCTACACCTTC.

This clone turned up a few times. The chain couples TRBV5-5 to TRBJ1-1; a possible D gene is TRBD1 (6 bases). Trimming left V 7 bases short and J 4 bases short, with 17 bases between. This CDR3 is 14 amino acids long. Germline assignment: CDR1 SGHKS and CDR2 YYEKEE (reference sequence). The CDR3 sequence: CASSGGIWGTEAFF. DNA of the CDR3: TGTGCCAGCTCGGGGGGCATCTGGGGCACTGAAGCTTTCTTT.

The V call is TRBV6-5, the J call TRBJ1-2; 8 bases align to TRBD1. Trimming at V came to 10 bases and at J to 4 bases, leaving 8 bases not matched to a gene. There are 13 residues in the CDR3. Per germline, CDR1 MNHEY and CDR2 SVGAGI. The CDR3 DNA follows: TGTGCCACCTCCGACAGGGGAGCCTATGGCTACACCTTC. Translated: CATSDRGAYGYTF.